This T cell receptor beta chain was recovered during a study of metastatic and nonmetastatic thyroid tumors. Study results and caveats: Benign nodules reportedly had significantly lower TCR beta diversity than malignant thyroid tumors in blood and tumor.

Methods used by the authors: A classifier for distant metastasis in papillary thyroid cancer was constructed using CDR3 differences observed across clinicopathological groups. TCRdb used MiXCR to call clones anew from the PCR reads. TCRdb assigned the V and J calls; the authors' analysis was not used. This sample has approximately 84,000 clones, with 15% found just once. The sample holds many counts of this clone. Its antigen is unknown. Among the patients, none had received any treatment before thyroid surgery. The CDR3 sequence is 14 residues long. From germline, CDR1 is SGHAT and CDR2 FQNNGV. V was pared by 4 bases and J by 8 bases, with 12 bases between.

V gene TRBV11-2 combines with J gene TRBJ1-6; D may be TRBD1 (5 bases). Sequenced material: blood. The sequence was collected from a female donor with papillary thyroid cancer or a benign thyroid nodule (not recorded which). Some clones in this sample may be carry-over from other donors' samples. In DNA, the CDR3 is TGTGCCAGCAGCTCCACAGGTCGGGATTCACCCCTCCACTTT. Protein product: CASSSTGRDSPLHF.